The TCR beta chain described here comes from a study of T cells after yellow fever vaccination. Regarding the study as a whole: In post-booster samples, most primary-vaccination clones reappeared (about 97% CD4, about 90% CD8).

Germline CDR1 SGHRS, CDR2 YFSETQ. This CDR3 spans 15 amino acids. V shed 4 bases, J shed 3 bases, and the junction held 4 bases outside the gene matches. TCRdb ran MiXCR on the 5' RACE reads and lists one entry per CDR3 protein. Among approximately 260,000 distinct CDR3 sequences listed, roughly 13% were seen once. The table lists this clonotype with a few counts. Its antigen remains unknown. This specimen consisted of CD4+ T cells sorted from PBMCs, obtained 45 days after the yellow fever booster vaccination. J is TRBJ2-1 and V is TRBV5-1; 10 bases agree with TRBD2. This receptor was taken from a young man who received the YFV17D yellow fever vaccine. The CDR3 is CASSILAGDYNEQFF. The CDR3 DNA reads TGCGCCAGCAGCATTCTAGCGGGAGACTACAATGAGCAGTTCTTC. Variable domain in full (rest from reference TRBV5-1 and TRBJ2-1): KAGVTQTPRYLIKTRGQQVTLSCSPISGHRSVSWYQQTPGQGLQFLFEYFSETQRNKGNFPGRFSGRQFSNSRSEMNVSTLELGDSALYLCASSILAGDYNEQFFGPGTRLTVL.